This TCR beta chain came from a study of OX40 agonist ivuxolimab in advanced cancers. Study conclusions and caveats: Not determined was the antigen specificity of the expanded peripheral T cells.

A note on this clone: Its target is unknown.

Germline values: CDR1 SGHTA, CDR2 FQGNSA. The CDR3 loop spans 14 amino acids. The V gene end was trimmed by 2 bases and the J gene end by 10 bases; junction bases not matched to a gene: 4. The repertoire was sequenced with immunoSEQ multiplex PCR; TCRdb's copy has only in-frame clones and lacks some. This sample has tens of thousands of clones, with around nine tenths found just once. This specimen consisted of CD4+ or CD8+ T cells sorted from blood, obtained in a trial of the OX40 agonist ivuxolimab. The source is an adult with an advanced solid tumor such as melanoma, head and neck, liver or kidney cancer. This chain connects TRBV7-2 to TRBJ1-6, with 8 bases fitting TRBD1. The CDR3 loop is CASSLQGAGSPLHF. The CDR3 nucleotides are TGTGCCAGCAGCTTACAGGGGGCCGGGTCACCCCTCCACTTT.